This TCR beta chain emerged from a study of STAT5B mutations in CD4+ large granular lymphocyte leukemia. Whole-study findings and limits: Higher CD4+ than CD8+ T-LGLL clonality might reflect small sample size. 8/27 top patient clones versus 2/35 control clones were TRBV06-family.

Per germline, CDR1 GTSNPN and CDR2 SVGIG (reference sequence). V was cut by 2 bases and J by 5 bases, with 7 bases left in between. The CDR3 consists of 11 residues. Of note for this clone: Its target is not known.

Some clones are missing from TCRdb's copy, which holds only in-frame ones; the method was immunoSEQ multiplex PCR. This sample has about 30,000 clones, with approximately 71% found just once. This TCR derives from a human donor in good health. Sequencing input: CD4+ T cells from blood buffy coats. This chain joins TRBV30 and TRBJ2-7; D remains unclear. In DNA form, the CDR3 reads TGTGCCTGGAGTCACCCGAACGAGCAGTACTTC. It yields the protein CAWSHPNEQYF.